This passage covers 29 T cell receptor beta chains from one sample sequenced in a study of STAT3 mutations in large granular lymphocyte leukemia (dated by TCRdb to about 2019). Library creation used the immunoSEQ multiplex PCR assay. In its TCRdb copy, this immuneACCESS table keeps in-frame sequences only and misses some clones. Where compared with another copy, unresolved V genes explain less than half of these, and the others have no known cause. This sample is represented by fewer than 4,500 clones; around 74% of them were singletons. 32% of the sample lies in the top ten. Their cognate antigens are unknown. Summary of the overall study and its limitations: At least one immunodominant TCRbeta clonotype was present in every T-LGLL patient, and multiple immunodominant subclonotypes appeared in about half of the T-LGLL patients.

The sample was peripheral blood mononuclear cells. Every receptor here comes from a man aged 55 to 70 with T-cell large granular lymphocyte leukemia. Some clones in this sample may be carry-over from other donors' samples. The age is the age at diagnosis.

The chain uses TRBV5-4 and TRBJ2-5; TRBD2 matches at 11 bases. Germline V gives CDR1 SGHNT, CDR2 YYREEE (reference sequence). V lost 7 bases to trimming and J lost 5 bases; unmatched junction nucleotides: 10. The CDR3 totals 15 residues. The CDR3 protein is CASRSSGRNWETQYF. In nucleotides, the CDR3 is TGTGCCAGCCGTTCTAGCGGGAGGAATTGGGAGACCCAGTACTTC.

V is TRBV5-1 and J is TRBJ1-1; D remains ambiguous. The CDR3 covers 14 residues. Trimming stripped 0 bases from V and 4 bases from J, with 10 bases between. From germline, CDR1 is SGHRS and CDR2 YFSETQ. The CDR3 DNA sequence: TGCGCCAGCAGCTTGGCCAAGGTGTCCACTGAAGCTTTCTTT. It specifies CASSLAKVSTEAFF.

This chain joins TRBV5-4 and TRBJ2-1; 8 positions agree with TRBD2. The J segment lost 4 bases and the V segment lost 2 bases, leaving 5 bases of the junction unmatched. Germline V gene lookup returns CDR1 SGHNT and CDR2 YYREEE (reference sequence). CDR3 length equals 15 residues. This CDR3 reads CASSLSGTRYNEQFF. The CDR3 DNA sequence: TGTGCCAGCAGCTTATCTGGGACTAGGTACAATGAGCAGTTCTTC.

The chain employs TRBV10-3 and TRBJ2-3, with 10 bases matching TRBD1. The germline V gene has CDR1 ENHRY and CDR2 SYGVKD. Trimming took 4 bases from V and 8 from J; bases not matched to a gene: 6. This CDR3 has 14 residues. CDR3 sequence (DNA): TGTGCCATCAGTGGGACAGGGGGGGAGGGTACGCAGTATTTT. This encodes CAISGTGGEGTQYF.

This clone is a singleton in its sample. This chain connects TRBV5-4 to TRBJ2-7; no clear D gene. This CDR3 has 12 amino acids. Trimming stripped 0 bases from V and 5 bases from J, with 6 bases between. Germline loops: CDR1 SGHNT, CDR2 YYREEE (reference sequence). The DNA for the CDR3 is TGTGCCAGCAGCTTGGTCAGTCACGAGCAGTACTTC. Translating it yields CASSLVSHEQYF.

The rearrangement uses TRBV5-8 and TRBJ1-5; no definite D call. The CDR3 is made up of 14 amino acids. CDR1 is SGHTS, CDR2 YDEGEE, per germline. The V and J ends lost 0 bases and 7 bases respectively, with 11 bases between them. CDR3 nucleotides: TGTGCCAGCAGCTTGGTATTCAGTTTACAGCCCCAGCATTTT. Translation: CASSLVFSLQPQHF.

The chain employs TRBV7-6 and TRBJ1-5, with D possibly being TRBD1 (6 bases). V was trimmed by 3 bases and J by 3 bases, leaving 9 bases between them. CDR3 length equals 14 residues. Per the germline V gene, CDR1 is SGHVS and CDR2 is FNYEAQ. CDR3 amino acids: CASSFAGANQPQHF. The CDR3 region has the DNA TGTGCCAGCAGCTTTGCGGGGGCCAATCAGCCCCAGCATTTT.

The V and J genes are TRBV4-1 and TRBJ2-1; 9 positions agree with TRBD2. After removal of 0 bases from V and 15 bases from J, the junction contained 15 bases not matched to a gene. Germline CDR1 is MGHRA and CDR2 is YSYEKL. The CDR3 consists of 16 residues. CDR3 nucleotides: TGCGCCAGCAGCCAAGAAGGAAGCGGGAGGCTTCGGCCCGGGTTCTTC. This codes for CASSQEGSGRLRPGFF.

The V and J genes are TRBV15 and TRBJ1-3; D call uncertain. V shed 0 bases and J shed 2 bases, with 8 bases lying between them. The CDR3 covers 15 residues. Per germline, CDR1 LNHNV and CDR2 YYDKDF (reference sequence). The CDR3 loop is CATSRDPQTGNTIYF. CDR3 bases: TGTGCCACCAGCAGAGACCCGCAAACTGGAAACACCATATATTTT.

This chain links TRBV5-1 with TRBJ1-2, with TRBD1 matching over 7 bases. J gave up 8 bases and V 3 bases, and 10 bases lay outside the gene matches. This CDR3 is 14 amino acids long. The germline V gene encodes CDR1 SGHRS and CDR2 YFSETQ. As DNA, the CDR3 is TGCGCCAGCAGCTCCACCGGGACAGAGGGCGGCTACACCTTC. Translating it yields CASSSTGTEGGYTF.

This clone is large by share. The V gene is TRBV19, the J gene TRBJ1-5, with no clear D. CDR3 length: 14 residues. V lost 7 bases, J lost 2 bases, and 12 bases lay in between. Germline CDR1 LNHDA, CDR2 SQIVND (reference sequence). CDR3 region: CASKEVGGNQPQHF. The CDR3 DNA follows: TGTGCCAGTAAAGAAGTTGGGGGCAATCAGCCCCAGCATTTT.

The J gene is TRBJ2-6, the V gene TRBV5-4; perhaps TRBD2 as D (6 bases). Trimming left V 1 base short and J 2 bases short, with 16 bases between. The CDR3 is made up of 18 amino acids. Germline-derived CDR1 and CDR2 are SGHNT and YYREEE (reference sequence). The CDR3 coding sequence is TGTGCCAGCAGCTTGAAAGCGGGTATTCCCGCTGGGGCCAACGTCCTGACTTTC. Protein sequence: CASSLKAGIPAGANVLTF. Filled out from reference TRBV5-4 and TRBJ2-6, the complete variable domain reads ETGVTQSPTHLIKTRGQQVTLRCSSQSGHNTVSWYQQALGQGPQFIFQYYREEENGRGNFPPRFSGLQFPNYSSELNVNALELDDSALYLCASSLKAGIPAGANVLTFGAGSRLTVL.

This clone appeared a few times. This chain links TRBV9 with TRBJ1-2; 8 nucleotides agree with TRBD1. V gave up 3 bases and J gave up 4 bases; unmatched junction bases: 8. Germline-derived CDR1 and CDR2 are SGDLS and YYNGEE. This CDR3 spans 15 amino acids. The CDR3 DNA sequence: TGTGCCAGCAGCGGCTCGACAGGGGACGGCTATGGCTACACCTTC. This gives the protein CASSGSTGDGYGYTF. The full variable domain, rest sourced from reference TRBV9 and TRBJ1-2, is DSGVTQTPKHLITATGQRVTLRCSPRSGDLSVYWYQQSLDQGLQFLIQYYNGEERAKGNILERFSAQQFPDLHSELNLSSLELGDSALYFCASSGSTGDGYGYTFGSGTRLTVV.

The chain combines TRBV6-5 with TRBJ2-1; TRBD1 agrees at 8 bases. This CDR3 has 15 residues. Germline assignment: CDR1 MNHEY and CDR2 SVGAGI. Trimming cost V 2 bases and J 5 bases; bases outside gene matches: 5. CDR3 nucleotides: TGTGCCAGCAGTTACACCCAGGGGGCCAACAATGAGCAGTTCTTC. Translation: CASSYTQGANNEQFF.

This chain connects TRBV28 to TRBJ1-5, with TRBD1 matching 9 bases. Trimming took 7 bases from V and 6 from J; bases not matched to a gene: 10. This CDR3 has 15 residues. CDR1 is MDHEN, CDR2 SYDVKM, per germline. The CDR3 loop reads CASTEETGGIQPQHF. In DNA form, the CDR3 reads TGTGCCAGCACCGAAGAGACAGGGGGAATTCAGCCCCAGCATTTT.

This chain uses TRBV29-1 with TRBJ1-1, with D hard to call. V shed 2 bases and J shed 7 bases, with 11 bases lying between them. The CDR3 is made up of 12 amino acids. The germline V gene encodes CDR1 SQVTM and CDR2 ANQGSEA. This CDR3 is CSVESGIDEAFF. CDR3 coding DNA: TGCAGCGTTGAATCCGGGATTGATGAAGCTTTCTTT.

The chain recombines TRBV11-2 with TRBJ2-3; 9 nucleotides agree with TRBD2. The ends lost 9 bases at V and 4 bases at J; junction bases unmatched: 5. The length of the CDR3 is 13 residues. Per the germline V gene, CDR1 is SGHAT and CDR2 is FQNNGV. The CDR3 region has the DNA TGTGCCAGTGAGCGGGAGGTCTCAGATACGCAGTATTTT. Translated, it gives CASEREVSDTQYF. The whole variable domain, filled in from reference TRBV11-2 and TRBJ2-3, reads EAGVAQSPRYKIIEKRQSVAFWCNPISGHATLYWYQQILGQGPKLLIQFQNNGVVDDSQLPKDRFSAERLKGVDSTLKIQPAKLEDSAVYLCASEREVSDTQYFGPGTRLTVL.

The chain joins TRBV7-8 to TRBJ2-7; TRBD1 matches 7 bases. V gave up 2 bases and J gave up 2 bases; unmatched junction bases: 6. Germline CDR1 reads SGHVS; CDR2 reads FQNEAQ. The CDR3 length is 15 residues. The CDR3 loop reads CASSLFSGTAYEQYF. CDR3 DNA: TGTGCCAGCAGCTTATTTTCCGGGACAGCCTACGAGCAGTACTTC.

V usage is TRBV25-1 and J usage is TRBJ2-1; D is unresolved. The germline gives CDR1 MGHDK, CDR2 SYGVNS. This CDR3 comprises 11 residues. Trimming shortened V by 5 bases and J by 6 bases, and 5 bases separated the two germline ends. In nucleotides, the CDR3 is TGTGCCAGCAGTATTAGCAATGAGCAGTTCTTC. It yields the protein CASSISNEQFF.

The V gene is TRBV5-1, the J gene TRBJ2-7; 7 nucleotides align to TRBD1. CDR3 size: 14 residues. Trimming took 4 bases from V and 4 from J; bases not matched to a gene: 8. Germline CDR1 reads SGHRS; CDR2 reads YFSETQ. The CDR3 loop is CASSLGTAVYEQYF. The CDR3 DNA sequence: TGCGCCAGCAGCCTCGGGACAGCAGTTTACGAGCAGTACTTC.

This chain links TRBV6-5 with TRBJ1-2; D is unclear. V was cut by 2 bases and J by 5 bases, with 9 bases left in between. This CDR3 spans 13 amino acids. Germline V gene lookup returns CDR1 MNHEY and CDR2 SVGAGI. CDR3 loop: CASSYGEGYGYTF. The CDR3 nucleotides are TGTGCCAGCAGTTACGGGGAGGGATATGGCTACACCTTC.

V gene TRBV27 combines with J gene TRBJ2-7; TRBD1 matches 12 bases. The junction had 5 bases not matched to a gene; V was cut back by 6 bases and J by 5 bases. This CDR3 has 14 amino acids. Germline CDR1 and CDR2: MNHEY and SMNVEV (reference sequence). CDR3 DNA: TGTGCCAGCAGACGGGACAGGGGGCGAGACGAGCAGTACTTC. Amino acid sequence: CASRRDRGRDEQYF.

CDR3 bases: TGTGCCAGCAGCGTCGGGACAGGGGTAGAAAAACTGTTTTTT. Amino acid sequence: CASSVGTGVEKLFF. This rearrangement joins TRBV9 to TRBJ1-4; 10 nucleotides match TRBD1. CDR3 length equals 14 residues. Germline lookup yields CDR1 SGDLS and CDR2 YYNGEE. After removal of 2 bases from V and 8 bases from J, the junction contained 3 bases not matched to a gene. Full variable domain (remainder filled in from reference TRBV9 and TRBJ1-4): DSGVTQTPKHLITATGQRVTLRCSPRSGDLSVYWYQQSLDQGLQFLIQYYNGEERAKGNILERFSAQQFPDLHSELNLSSLELGDSALYFCASSVGTGVEKLFFGSGTQLSVL.

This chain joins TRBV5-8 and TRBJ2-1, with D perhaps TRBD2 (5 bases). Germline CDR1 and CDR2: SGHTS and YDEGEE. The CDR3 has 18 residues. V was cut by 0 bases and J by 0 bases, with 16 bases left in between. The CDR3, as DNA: TGTGCCAGCAGCTTGGTCCCGACTATGCTTTACTCCTACAATGAGCAGTTCTTC. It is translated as CASSLVPTMLYSYNEQFF.

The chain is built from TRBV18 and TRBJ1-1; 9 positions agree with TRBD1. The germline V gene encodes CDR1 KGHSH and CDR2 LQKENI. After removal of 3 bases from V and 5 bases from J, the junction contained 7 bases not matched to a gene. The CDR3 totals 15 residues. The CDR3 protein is CASSPTQGAGTEAFF. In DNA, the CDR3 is TGTGCCAGCTCACCTACACAGGGGGCAGGAACTGAAGCTTTCTTT. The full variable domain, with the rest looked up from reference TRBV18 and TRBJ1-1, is NAGVMQNPRHLVRRRGQEARLRCSPMKGHSHVYWYRQLPEEGLKFMVYLQKENIIDESGMPKERFSAEFPKEGPSILRIQQVVRGDSAAYFCASSPTQGAGTEAFFGQGTRLTVV.

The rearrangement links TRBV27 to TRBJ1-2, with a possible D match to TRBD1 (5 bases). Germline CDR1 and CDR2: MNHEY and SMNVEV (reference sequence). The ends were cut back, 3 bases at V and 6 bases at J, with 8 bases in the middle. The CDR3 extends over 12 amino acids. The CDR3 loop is CASSFRGDGYTF. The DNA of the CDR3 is TGTGCCAGCAGTTTTCGAGGGGATGGCTACACCTTC.

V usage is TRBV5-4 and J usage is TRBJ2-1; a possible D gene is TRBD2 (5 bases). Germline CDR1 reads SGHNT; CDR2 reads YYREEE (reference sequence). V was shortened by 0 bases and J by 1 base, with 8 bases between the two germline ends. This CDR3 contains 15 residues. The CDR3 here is CASSLVAGSYNEQFF. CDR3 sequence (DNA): TGTGCCAGCAGCTTGGTGGCGGGTTCCTACAATGAGCAGTTCTTC.

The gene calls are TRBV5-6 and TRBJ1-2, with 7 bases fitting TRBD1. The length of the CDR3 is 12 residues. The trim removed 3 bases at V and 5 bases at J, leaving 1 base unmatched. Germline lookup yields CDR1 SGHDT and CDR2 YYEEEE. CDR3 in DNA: TGTGCCAGCAGCTCGGGACAGTATGGCTACACCTTC. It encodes CASSSGQYGYTF. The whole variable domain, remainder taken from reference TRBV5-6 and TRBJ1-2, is DAGVTQSPTHLIKTRGQQVTLRCSPKSGHDTVSWYQQALGQGPQFIFQYYEEEERQRGNFPDRFSGHQFPNYSSELNVNALLLGDSALYLCASSSGQYGYTFGSGTRLTVV.

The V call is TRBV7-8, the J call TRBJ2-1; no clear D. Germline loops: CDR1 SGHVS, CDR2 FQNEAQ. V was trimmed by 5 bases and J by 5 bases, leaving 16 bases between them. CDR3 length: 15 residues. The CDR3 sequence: CASSAYKAVNNEQFF. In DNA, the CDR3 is TGTGCCAGCAGCGCATACAAGGCGGTTAACAATGAGCAGTTCTTC.